This is a list of T cell receptor beta chains from one sample in a study of vaccination effects on CD4 cells after COVID-19. These receptors lack a known antigen. Assay: immunoSEQ multiplex PCR; the TCRdb copy retains only in-frame clones and omits some. The sample lists over 20,000 clones; around 66% were seen once. The sequenced sample was CD4+ T cells from PBMCs cultured with HCoV-229E spike peptides, obtained before COVID-19 vaccination. These receptors all stem from a human donor who received a COVID-19 vaccine. Each CDR3 is given with its conserved first and last residue. The order of the fields is clone size, D gene, J gene, V gene, CDR3 length, CDR3 DNA, CDR3 protein. D genes are given only for firm matches. For some rows the clone size is stated as once, few or many, or as a class when expanded; others skip it.

size: .
D: TRBD2
J: TRBJ2-1
V: TRBV6-5
length: 13
DNA: TGTGCCAGCAGTCGGGACTATGGCTATGAGCAGTTCTTC
CDR3: CASSRDYGYEQFF

size: .
D: TRBD1
J: TRBJ1-3
V: TRBV4-2
length: 17
DNA: TGTGCCAGCAGCCAAGATTGGACAGGGGACTCTGGAAACACCATATATTTT
CDR3: CASSQDWTGDSGNTIYF

size: once
D: .
J: TRBJ2-7
V: TRBV2
length: 14
DNA: TGTGCCAGCAGTGAGGACAGCCCATACTACGAGCAGTACTTC
CDR3: CASSEDSPYYEQYF

size: few
D: .
J: TRBJ2-1
V: TRBV10-1
length: 14
DNA: TGCGCCAGCAGTGAAGGGGGGGGAATCGATGAGCAGTTCTTC
CDR3: CASSEGGGIDEQFF

size: .
D: TRBD1
J: TRBJ2-1
V: TRBV28
length: 15
DNA: TGTGCCAGCAGTTTCGGGACAGTTATCTACAATGAGCAGTTCTTC
CDR3: CASSFGTVIYNEQFF

size: .
D: .
J: TRBJ2-1
V: TRBV7-9
length: 16
DNA: TGTGCCAGCAGCCACCAGATTTGGGGGTCCTACAATGAGCAGTTCTTC
CDR3: CASSHQIWGSYNEQFF

size: .
D: .
J: TRBJ2-1
V: TRBV6-4
length: 14
DNA: TGTGCCAGCAGTCGGGACCCCATCTACAATGAGCAGTTCTTC
CDR3: CASSRDPIYNEQFF

size: .
D: .
J: TRBJ2-1
V: TRBV6-5
length: 15
DNA: TGTGCCAGCAGACCCAGACAGAAAAGCTACAATGAGCAGTTCTTC
CDR3: CASRPRQKSYNEQFF

size: .
D: TRBD2
J: TRBJ2-3
V: TRBV18
length: 18
DNA: TGTGCCAGCTCACTCCTGGGACTAGCGGGAGGTGAGACAGATACGCAGTATTTT
CDR3: CASSLLGLAGGETDTQYF

size: .
D: TRBD2
J: TRBJ2-1
V: TRBV7-9
length: 15
DNA: TGTGCCAGCAGCTATGAGCGGGGGGGCTTGACTGAGCAGTTCTTC
CDR3: CASSYERGGLTEQFF

size: .
D: .
J: TRBJ2-7
V: TRBV4-1
length: 19
DNA: TGCGCCAGCAGCCAACTTTCGATAATCAGGGGAATTGAGTCCTACGAGCAGTACTTC
CDR3: CASSQLSIIRGIESYEQYF